The 17 T cell receptor beta chains below were found in one sample sequenced in a study of neurological immune-mediated disorders. TCRdb re-derived calls from the 5' RACE reads in MiXCR, one entry per CDR3 protein. The table lists 100,000 to 150,000 distinct CDR3 sequences, about 3.4% of them singletons, with roughly 1.3% in the top ten. Sequenced material: PBMCs. The source of these receptors is a woman in her thirties with multiple sclerosis.

This clonotype was seen at least ten times. The CDR3 sequence is CSAETGSGHGYTF. CDR3 bases: TGCAGTGCCGAGACGGGAAGCGGACATGGCTACACCTTC. V usage is TRBV20-1 and J usage is TRBJ1-2; D call uncertain. Trimming removed 6 bases from V and 6 bases from J, with 17 bases in between. Germline CDR1 is DFQATT and CDR2 is SNEGSKA (reference sequence). CDR3 size: 13 residues.

The table lists this clonotype with many counts. The chain employs TRBV6-5 and TRBJ1-5, with 7 bases lining up with TRBD1. CDR1 and CDR2 (germline): MNHEY, SVGAGI. The CDR3 has 15 residues. Germline trimming cut 6 bases from V and 0 bases from J; bases unmatched to any gene: 5. The CDR3 bases are TGTGCCAGCAGGACCGGGACAGCTAGCAATCAGCCCCAGCATTTT. Translation gives CASRTGTASNQPQHF.

Points on this clonotype: It is likely a read error, because the conserved phenylalanine at the end of the CDR3 is missing. It is unclear where the CDR3 begins or ends on the DNA, so no DNA is shown, and the CDR3 is as TCRdb lists it. V and J are TRBV4-1 and TRBJ1-4; the DNA was not compared with TRBD1, the D call given in the table. Germline V gives CDR1 MGHRA, CDR2 YSYEKL. The CDR3 length equals 11 residues, ends included. The CDR3 is CDSSPGDSSPR.

This clonotype was seen ten or more times. The CDR3 nucleotides are TGCGCCAGCAGGGCTAGCGGGGATACGCAGTATTTT. It encodes CASRASGDTQYF. This chain joins TRBV5-1 and TRBJ2-3, with 8 bases fitting TRBD2. CDR3 length: 12 amino acids. Germline lookup yields CDR1 SGHRS and CDR2 YFSETQ. Germline trimming cut 5 bases from V and 6 bases from J; bases unmatched to any gene: 2. The whole variable domain, filled in from reference TRBV5-1 and TRBJ2-3, reads KAGVTQTPRYLIKTRGQQVTLSCSPISGHRSVSWYQQTPGQGLQFLFEYFSETQRNKGNFPGRFSGRQFSNSRSEMNVSTLELGDSALYLCASRASGDTQYFGPGTRLTVL.

In this sample, this clonotype turned up a few times. The junction shows a germline mismatch at one end, possibly a read error. The V call is TRBV9, the J call TRBJ1-6; TRBD1 might be the D (5 bases). Per germline, CDR1 SGDLS and CDR2 YYNGEE. The CDR3 spans 14 residues. This CDR3 reads CASSVAVRGSTLNF. As DNA, the CDR3 is TGTGCCAGCAGCGTAGCTGTTAGGGGTTCAACCCTCAACTTT.

In its sample, this clonotype was seen many times. The V gene is TRBV6-5, the J gene TRBJ2-3; TRBD2 agrees at 7 bases. The V segment lost 0 bases and the J segment 0 bases; nucleotides outside the gene matches: 3. Germline CDR1 and CDR2: MNHEY and SVGAGI. This CDR3 spans 16 amino acids. Here the CDR3 reads CASSYSSGASTDTQYF. CDR3 DNA sequence: TGTGCCAGCAGTTACTCGAGCGGGGCCAGCACAGATACGCAGTATTTT.

Many counts were recorded for this clonotype. This chain connects TRBV9 to TRBJ1-2; D is unresolved. Trimming shortened V by 3 bases and J by 4 bases, and 7 bases separated the two germline ends. Germline values: CDR1 SGDLS, CDR2 YYNGEE. The CDR3 is 12 residues long. Written as DNA, the CDR3 is TGTGCCAGCAGCGGGGAAGGCTATGGCTACACCTTC. Translated: CASSGEGYGYTF.

In its sample, this clonotype was seen many times. Here the CDR3 reads CASSPPGTGYGYTF. The CDR3 nucleotides read TGTGCCAGCTCACCACCAGGGACGGGCTATGGCTACACCTTC. The chain uses TRBV18 and TRBJ1-2; perhaps TRBD1 as D (5 bases). The length of the CDR3 is 14 residues. Germline V gives CDR1 KGHSH, CDR2 LQKENI. Trimming removed 0 bases at V and 4 bases at J, with 9 bases between.

This chain joins TRBV18 and TRBJ1-2; 7 bases line up with TRBD1. The CDR3 sequence is 15 residues long. With V trimmed by 0 bases and J by 6 bases, 7 bases remained unmatched. CDR1 and CDR2 (germline): KGHSH, LQKENI. This chain's CDR3 is CASSPPSDRLDGYTF. The CDR3 coding sequence is TGTGCCAGCTCACCACCCTCGGACAGGTTGGATGGCTACACCTTC.

This clonotype occurred many times. The chain is built from TRBV9 and TRBJ2-2; D unclear. The CDR3 runs to 17 residues. CDR1 is SGDLS and CDR2 is YYNGEE in the germline V gene. V was pared by 0 bases and J by 2 bases, with 14 bases between. The CDR3 region is CASSVAGSLANTGELFF. As DNA, the CDR3 is TGTGCCAGCAGCGTAGCTGGTTCCCTGGCCAACACCGGGGAGCTGTTTTTT.

The rearrangement joins TRBV5-4 to TRBJ2-1, with D possibly matching TRBD2 (6 bases). The CDR3 covers 15 residues. V gave up 4 bases and J gave up 4 bases, with 15 bases separating them. The germline CDR1 and CDR2 sequences are SGHNT and YYREEE (reference sequence). CDR3 nucleotide sequence: TGTGCCAGCAGCCGGGGACTTCAGCAATACAATGAGCAGTTCTTC. It yields the protein CASSRGLQQYNEQFF.

This clonotype was detected many times. The V call is TRBV20-1, the J call TRBJ1-1; maybe TRBD1 (5 bases). V was clipped by 2 bases and J by 4 bases, with 14 bases between them. CDR3 size: 14 residues. Looked up from germline, CDR1 is DFQATT and CDR2 is SNEGSKA (reference sequence). The CDR3 DNA sequence: TGCAGTGCTAGACCACCGAGGGGAGGCACTGAAGCTTTCTTT. Its translation: CSARPPRGGTEAFF.

This clonotype came up many times. The chain has TRBV5-1 and TRBJ2-1; D call uncertain. This CDR3 region has 14 residues. Trimming pared 4 bases from V and 5 bases from J, leaving 13 bases between. Germline loops: CDR1 SGHRS, CDR2 YFSETQ. Here the CDR3 DNA reads TGCGCCAGCAGCCCCGACACCAAACACAATGAGCAGTTCTTC. Amino acid sequence: CASSPDTKHNEQFF. Based on the CDR3 plus reference TRBV5-1 and TRBJ2-1, the full variable domain is KAGVTQTPRYLIKTRGQQVTLSCSPISGHRSVSWYQQTPGQGLQFLFEYFSETQRNKGNFPGRFSGRQFSNSRSEMNVSTLELGDSALYLCASSPDTKHNEQFFGPGTRLTVL.

This clonotype was recorded at least ten times. The J gene is TRBJ2-7, the V gene TRBV7-2; 8 bases match TRBD1. The V gene end was trimmed by 2 bases and the J gene end by 2 bases; junction bases not matched to a gene: 8. The CDR3 totals 16 residues. CDR1 and CDR2 (germline): SGHTA, FQGNSA. CDR3 nucleotides: TGTGCCAGCAGCTTATCTCGGGGACAGGCGACCTACGAGCAGTACTTC. This gives the protein CASSLSRGQATYEQYF.

The J gene is TRBJ1-5, the V gene TRBV18; D is unresolved. The CDR3 sequence is 13 residues long. Germline values: CDR1 KGHSH, CDR2 LQKENI. Trimming took off 3 bases at V and 7 bases at J, with 10 bases between the two ends. This CDR3 is CASSPSQEQPQHF. In DNA, the CDR3 is TGTGCCAGCTCACCTAGTCAAGAGCAGCCCCAGCATTTT.

At least ten counts were recorded for this clonotype. The chain links TRBV3-1 to TRBJ2-3; D ambiguous. The germline gives CDR1 LGHDT, CDR2 YNNKEL (reference sequence). The CDR3 extends over 13 amino acids. V lost 0 bases and J lost 3, with 4 bases in between. The CDR3 is CASSQDLTDTQYF. For the CDR3, the DNA is TGTGCCAGCAGCCAAGACCTTACAGATACGCAGTATTTT.

This clonotype was recorded at least ten times. CDR3 amino acids: CASTFDRYGYTF. The CDR3 DNA follows: TGTGCCAGCACCTTCGACAGATATGGCTACACCTTC. The rearrangement joins TRBV12-3 or TRBV12-4 to TRBJ1-2; tentative D call: TRBD1 (5 bases). The ends were cut back, 7 bases at V and 5 bases at J, with 11 bases in the middle. The CDR3 consists of 12 residues.